This TCR beta chain was identified in a study of blood T cells in healthy people across ages. Study-wide points: The percentage of naive T cells correlated strongly with TCR beta diversity.

This clonotype was counted only a few times. Its antigen is not known. A second PCR, run for 7 to 11 cycles, used a sample-barcoded 5' primer plus a J-beta primer mix. Each of the cDNA molecules was tagged by a template-switch adaptor with 12 random nucleotides. Via MiXCR, TCRdb re-called the 5' RACE reads, giving one row per CDR3 protein. This sample has about 720,000 distinct CDR3 sequences, with roughly 25% found just once. The CDR3 consists of 15 residues. V shed 6 bases and J 1 base; nucleotides not matched to a gene: 4. Germline V gene lookup returns CDR1 MNHEY and CDR2 SVGEGT. These data were also filed under a second study, of T cells of mothers and their children.

The chain is built from TRBV6-2 or TRBV6-3 and TRBJ1-5; 9 nucleotides align to TRBD1. The receptor was isolated from a boy aged 5 to 17 in good health. The specimen sequenced was blood. CDR3 residues: CASRGTGTSNQPQHF. CDR3 in DNA: TGTGCCAGCAGGGGGACAGGGACGAGCAATCAGCCCCAGCATTTT.